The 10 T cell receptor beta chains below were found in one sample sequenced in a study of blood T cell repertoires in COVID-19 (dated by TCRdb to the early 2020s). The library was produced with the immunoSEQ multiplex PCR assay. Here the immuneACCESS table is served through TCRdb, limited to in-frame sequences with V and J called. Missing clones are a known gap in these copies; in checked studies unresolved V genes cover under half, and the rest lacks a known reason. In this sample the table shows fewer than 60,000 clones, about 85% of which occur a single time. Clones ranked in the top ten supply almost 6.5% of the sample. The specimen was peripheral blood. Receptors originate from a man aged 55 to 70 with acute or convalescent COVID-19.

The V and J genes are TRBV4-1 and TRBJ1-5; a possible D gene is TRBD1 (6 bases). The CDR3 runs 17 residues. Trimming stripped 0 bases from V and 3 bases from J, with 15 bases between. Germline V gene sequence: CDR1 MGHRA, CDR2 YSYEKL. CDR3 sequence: CASSQERGKIDNQPQHF. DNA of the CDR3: TGCGCCAGCAGCCAAGAGAGGGGGAAGATTGACAATCAGCCCCAGCATTTT.

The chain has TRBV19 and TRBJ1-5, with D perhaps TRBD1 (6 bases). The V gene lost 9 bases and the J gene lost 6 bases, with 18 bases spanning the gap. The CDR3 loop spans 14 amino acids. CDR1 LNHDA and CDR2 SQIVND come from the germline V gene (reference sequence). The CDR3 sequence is CASTRGGQSQPQHF. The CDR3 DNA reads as TGTGCCAGCACCCGGGGGGGGCAGTCTCAGCCCCAGCATTTT.

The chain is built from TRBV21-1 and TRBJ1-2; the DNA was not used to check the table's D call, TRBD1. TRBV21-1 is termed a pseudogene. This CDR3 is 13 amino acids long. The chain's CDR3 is CASSKGGSHGYTF. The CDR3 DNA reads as TGTGCCAGCAGCAAAGGGGGCTCTCATGGCTACACCTTC.

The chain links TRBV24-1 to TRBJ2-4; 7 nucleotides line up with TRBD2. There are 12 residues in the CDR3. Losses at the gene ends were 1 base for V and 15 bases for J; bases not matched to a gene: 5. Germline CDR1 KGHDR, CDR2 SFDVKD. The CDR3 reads CATSDFNGRSYF. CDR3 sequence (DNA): TGTGCCACCAGTGATTTTAACGGGAGGTCGTACTTC.

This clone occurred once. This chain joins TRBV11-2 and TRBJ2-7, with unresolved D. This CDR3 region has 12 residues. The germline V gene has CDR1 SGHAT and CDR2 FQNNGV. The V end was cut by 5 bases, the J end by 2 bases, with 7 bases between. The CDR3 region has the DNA TGTGCCAGCAGCCCGTCCCCCTACGAGCAGTACTTC. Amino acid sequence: CASSPSPYEQYF.

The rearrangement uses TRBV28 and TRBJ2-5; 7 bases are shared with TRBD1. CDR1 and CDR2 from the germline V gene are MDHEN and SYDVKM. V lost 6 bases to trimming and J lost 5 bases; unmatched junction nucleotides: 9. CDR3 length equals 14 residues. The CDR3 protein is CASRDQGGGETQYF. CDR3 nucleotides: TGTGCCAGCAGGGATCAAGGGGGCGGCGAGACCCAGTACTTC.

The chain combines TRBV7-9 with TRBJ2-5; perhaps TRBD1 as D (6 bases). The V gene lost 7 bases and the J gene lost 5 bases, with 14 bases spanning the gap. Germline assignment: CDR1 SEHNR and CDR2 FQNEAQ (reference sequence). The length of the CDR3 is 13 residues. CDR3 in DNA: TGTGCCAGCACCCCCCGACAGGCGGAGACCCAGTACTTC. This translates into CASTPRQAETQYF.

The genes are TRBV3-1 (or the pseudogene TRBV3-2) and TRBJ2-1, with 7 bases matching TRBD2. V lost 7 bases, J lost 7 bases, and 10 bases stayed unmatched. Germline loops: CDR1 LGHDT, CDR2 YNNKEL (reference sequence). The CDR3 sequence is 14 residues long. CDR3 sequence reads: CASKSREGKNEQFF. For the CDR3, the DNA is TGTGCCAGCAAGAGTAGGGAGGGCAAGAATGAGCAGTTCTTC.

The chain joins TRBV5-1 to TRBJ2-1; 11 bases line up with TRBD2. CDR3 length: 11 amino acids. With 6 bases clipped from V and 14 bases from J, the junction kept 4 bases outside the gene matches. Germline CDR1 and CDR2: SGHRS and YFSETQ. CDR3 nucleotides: TGCGCCAGCACGACTAGCGGGATTAAGTTCTTC. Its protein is CASTTSGIKFF.

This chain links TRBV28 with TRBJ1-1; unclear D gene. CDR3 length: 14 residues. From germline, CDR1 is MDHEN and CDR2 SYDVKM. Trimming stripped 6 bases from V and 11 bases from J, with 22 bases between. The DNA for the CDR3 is TGTGCCAGCAGAACTAGCAGGCAGGCCGCGATGGCTTTCTTT. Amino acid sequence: CASRTSRQAAMAFF.